This TCR beta chain was found in a study of T cell repertoires in cytomegalovirus infection. Whole-study findings and limits: The response measured ex vivo was dominated by TCR beta clonotypes (HLA-C-restricted and CMV-specific).

With 4 bases clipped from V and 1 base from J, the junction kept 7 bases outside the gene matches. The germline CDR1 and CDR2 sequences are SGHRS and YFSETQ. This CDR3 comprises 15 residues. MiXCR, applied by TCRdb to the reads, yields one record per CDR3 protein. The sample contains 200,000 or so distinct CDR3 sequences, roughly 30% of which appear only once. On this clonotype: Its antigen is unknown.

Input material: PBMCs. This sequence was found in a human donor in good health (CMV status not recorded). Some clones in this sample may be carry-over from other donors' samples. This sequence joins TRBV5-1 and TRBJ1-1; 7 bases map to TRBD1. Here the CDR3 DNA reads TGCGCCAGCAGCCAGGGGGGACAGCAGAACACTGAAGCTTTCTTT. This sequence encodes CASSQGGQQNTEAFF.